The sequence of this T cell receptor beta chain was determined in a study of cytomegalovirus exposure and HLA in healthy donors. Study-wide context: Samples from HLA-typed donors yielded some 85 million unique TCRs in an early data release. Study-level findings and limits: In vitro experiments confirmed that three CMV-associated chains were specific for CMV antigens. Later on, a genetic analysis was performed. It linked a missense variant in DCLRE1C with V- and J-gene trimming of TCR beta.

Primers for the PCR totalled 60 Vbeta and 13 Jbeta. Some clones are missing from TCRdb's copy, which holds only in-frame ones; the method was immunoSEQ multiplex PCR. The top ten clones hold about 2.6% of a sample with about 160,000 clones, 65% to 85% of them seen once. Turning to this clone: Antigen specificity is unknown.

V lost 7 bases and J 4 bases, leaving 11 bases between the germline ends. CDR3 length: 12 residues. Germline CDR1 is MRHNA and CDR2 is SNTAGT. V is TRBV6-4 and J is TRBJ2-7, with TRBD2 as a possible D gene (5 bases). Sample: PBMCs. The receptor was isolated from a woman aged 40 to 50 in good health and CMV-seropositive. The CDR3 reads CASTPRGYEQYF. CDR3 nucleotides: TGTGCCAGCACTCCCCGGGGTTACGAGCAGTACTTC.